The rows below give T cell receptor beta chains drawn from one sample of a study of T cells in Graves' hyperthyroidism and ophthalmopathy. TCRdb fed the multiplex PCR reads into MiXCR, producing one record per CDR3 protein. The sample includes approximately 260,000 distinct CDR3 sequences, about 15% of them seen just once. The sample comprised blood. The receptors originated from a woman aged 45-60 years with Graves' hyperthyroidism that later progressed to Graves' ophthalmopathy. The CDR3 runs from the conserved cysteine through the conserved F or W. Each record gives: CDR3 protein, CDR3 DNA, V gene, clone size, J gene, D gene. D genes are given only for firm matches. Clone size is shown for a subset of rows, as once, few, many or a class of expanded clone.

cdr3_aa: CASRDGNTEAFF
cdr3_nt: TGTGCCAGCAGGGACGGGAACACTGAAGCTTTCTTT
v_call: TRBV28
clone_size: many
j_call: TRBJ1-1
d_call: -

cdr3_aa: CASSQLDSLADTQYF
cdr3_nt: TGTGCCAGCAGCCAACTAGATTCCCTCGCAGATACGCAGTATTTT
v_call: TRBV3-1
clone_size: many
j_call: TRBJ2-3
d_call: -

cdr3_aa: CASRLEGGGYGYTF
cdr3_nt: TGTGCCAGCAGATTAGAAGGGGGCGGATATGGCTACACCTTC
v_call: TRBV6-1
clone_size: many
j_call: TRBJ1-2
d_call: TRBD1

cdr3_aa: CASSWGWDNEQFF
cdr3_nt: TGTGCCAGCAGTTGGGGCTGGGACAATGAGCAGTTCTTC
v_call: TRBV28
clone_size: many
j_call: TRBJ2-1
d_call: -

cdr3_aa: CASKETGISYEQYF
cdr3_nt: TGTGCCAGCAAGGAGACAGGGATCTCCTACGAGCAGTACTTC
v_call: TRBV28
clone_size: -
j_call: TRBJ2-7
d_call: TRBD1

cdr3_aa: CASSVEGAVDNSPLHF
cdr3_nt: TGTGCCAGCAGCGTAGAGGGCGCGGTCGATAATTCACCCCTCCACTTT
v_call: TRBV9
clone_size: -
j_call: TRBJ1-6
d_call: -

cdr3_aa: CSATPDSNQPQHF
cdr3_nt: TGCAGTGCTACCCCGGACAGTAATCAGCCCCAGCATTTT
v_call: TRBV20-1
clone_size: few
j_call: TRBJ1-5
d_call: -

cdr3_aa: CAGGGQENEKLFF
cdr3_nt: TGTGCCGGGGGGGGACAAGAAAATGAAAAACTGTTTTTT
v_call: TRBV2
clone_size: many
j_call: TRBJ1-4
d_call: -

cdr3_aa: CASSEWDRGGTEAFF
cdr3_nt: TGTGCCAGCAGTGAATGGGACAGGGGCGGCACTGAAGCTTTCTTT
v_call: TRBV6-1
clone_size: many
j_call: TRBJ1-1
d_call: TRBD1

cdr3_aa: CASSLARVNTEAFF
cdr3_nt: TGCGCCAGCAGCTTGGCCCGGGTGAACACTGAAGCTTTCTTT
v_call: TRBV5-1
clone_size: -
j_call: TRBJ1-1
d_call: -

cdr3_aa: CAWSGGTQYF
cdr3_nt: TGTGCCTGGAGTGGGGGGACCCAGTACTTC
v_call: TRBV30
clone_size: -
j_call: TRBJ2-5
d_call: -

cdr3_aa: CASSFGTPETNEQFF
cdr3_nt: TGTGCCAGCAGTTTCGGGACTCCCGAGACCAATGAGCAGTTCTTC
v_call: TRBV6-1
clone_size: many
j_call: TRBJ2-1
d_call: -

cdr3_aa: CASRSEYGVWETQYF
cdr3_nt: TGTGCCAGCAGATCCGAATACGGGGTGTGGGAGACCCAGTACTTC
v_call: TRBV6-1
clone_size: many
j_call: TRBJ2-5
d_call: -

cdr3_aa: CASGDGGATGNTEAFF
cdr3_nt: TGTGCCAGCGGGGATGGGGGGGCGACCGGGAACACTGAAGCTTTCTTT
v_call: TRBV6-1
clone_size: -
j_call: TRBJ1-1
d_call: -

cdr3_aa: CAIREGQGSNYGYTF
cdr3_nt: TGTGCCATCAGAGAGGGACAGGGGAGTAACTATGGCTACACCTTC
v_call: TRBV10-3
clone_size: few
j_call: TRBJ1-2
d_call: TRBD1

cdr3_aa: CASSEGRWEQYF
cdr3_nt: TGTGCCAGCAGTGAAGGACGATGGGAGCAGTATTTT
v_call: TRBV12-3/TRBV12-4
clone_size: few
j_call: TRBJ2-3
d_call: -

cdr3_aa: CSARDTRLAGREQFF
cdr3_nt: TGCAGTGCTAGAGATACCCGACTAGCGGGTAGAGAGCAGTTCTTC
v_call: TRBV20-1
clone_size: -
j_call: TRBJ2-1
d_call: TRBD2

cdr3_aa: CASRGDRVRSGANVLTF
cdr3_nt: TGTGCCAGCAGGGGCGACAGGGTCCGCTCTGGGGCCAACGTCCTGACTTTC
v_call: TRBV2
clone_size: -
j_call: TRBJ2-6
d_call: TRBD1

cdr3_aa: CASTQGAVGYTF
cdr3_nt: TGTGCCAGCACCCAGGGGGCTGTCGGCTACACCTTC
v_call: TRBV28
clone_size: many
j_call: TRBJ1-2
d_call: TRBD1

cdr3_aa: CASSRAEGFGYTF
cdr3_nt: TGTGCCAGCTCCCGGGCGGAGGGGTTTGGCTACACCTTC
v_call: TRBV7-6
clone_size: -
j_call: TRBJ1-2
d_call: -

cdr3_aa: CASSTGDRSKKLFF
cdr3_nt: TGCGCCAGCAGCACTGGGGACAGGAGTAAAAAACTGTTTTTT
v_call: TRBV5-1
clone_size: -
j_call: TRBJ1-4
d_call: TRBD1